This entry features one TCR beta chain sequence. These data come from a study of OX40 agonist ivuxolimab in advanced cancers. The protocol was immunoSEQ multiplex PCR, while the TCRdb copy is restricted to in-frame clones and leaves out a portion. Of 25,000 to 30,000 clones detected, over 75% appear once; the ten largest clones hold roughly 15%. Anyone with autoimmune disease history or systemic immunosuppression was excluded. Blood samples were obtained at baseline, cycle 4 day 1, and cycle 7 day 1. CDR1 is SGDLS and CDR2 is YYNGEE in the germline V gene. This CDR3 comprises 12 residues. Trimming shortened V by 4 bases and J by 8 bases, and 12 bases separated the two germline ends.

Sequenced here: CD4+ or CD8+ T cells sorted from blood, sampled in a trial of the OX40 agonist ivuxolimab. V usage is TRBV9 and J usage is TRBJ1-2; D uncertain. The receptor was isolated from an adult with an advanced solid tumor such as melanoma, head and neck, liver or kidney cancer. The CDR3 region has the DNA TGTGCCAGCAGCTCCGGGAACGACGGCTACACCTTC. This codes for CASSSGNDGYTF. The whole variable domain, remainder taken from reference TRBV9 and TRBJ1-2, is DSGVTQTPKHLITATGQRVTLRCSPRSGDLSVYWYQQSLDQGLQFLIQYYNGEERAKGNILERFSAQQFPDLHSELNLSSLELGDSALYFCASSSGNDGYTFGSGTRLTVV.